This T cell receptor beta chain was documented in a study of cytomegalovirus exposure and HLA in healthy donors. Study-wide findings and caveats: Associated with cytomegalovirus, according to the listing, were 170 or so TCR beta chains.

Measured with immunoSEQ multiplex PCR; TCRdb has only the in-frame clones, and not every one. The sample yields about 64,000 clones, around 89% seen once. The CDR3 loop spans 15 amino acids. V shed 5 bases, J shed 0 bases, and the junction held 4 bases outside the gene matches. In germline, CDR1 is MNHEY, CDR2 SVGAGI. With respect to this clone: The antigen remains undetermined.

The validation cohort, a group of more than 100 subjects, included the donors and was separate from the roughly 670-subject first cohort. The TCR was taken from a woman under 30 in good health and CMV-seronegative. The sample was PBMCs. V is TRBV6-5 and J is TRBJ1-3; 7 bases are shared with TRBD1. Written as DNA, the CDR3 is TGTGCCAGCAGTGGGACAGCCGACTCTGGAAACACCATATATTTT. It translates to CASSGTADSGNTIYF.